The 15 T cell receptor beta chains listed next were all sequenced from one sample in a study of T cells in tumors after PD-1 blockade (dated by TCRdb to about 2019). Preparation of the library involved the immunoSEQ multiplex PCR assay. Drawn from immuneACCESS, this table holds only the in-frame rearrangements with V and J called that TCRdb kept. Clones are partly lost; checked studies trace under half to an unresolved V gene and leave the rest unexplained. The sample table holds 14,000 to 15,000 clones, of which around 80% were seen once. Of the sample, 20% to 25% is held by the ten largest clones. The intended sense of this specimen's time point label: after anti-PD-1 therapy. The sample consisted of PBMCs, taken after anti-PD-1 treatment. Receptors originate from a human donor with basal cell carcinoma.

To note about this clone: At one end the junction does not follow the germline gene, possibly because of a read error. The chain employs TRBV5-4 and TRBJ1-1; maybe TRBD1 (5 bases). The germline V gene encodes CDR1 SGHNT and CDR2 YYREEE (reference sequence). The CDR3 runs 14 residues. The CDR3 here is CASSLGRVKTEAFF. CDR3 in DNA: TGTGCCAGCAGCTTGGGCAGGGTGAAAACTGAAGCTTTCTTT.

The sample holds a few counts of this clone. The chain combines TRBV4-3 with TRBJ2-6; 7 bases line up with TRBD1. Germline values: CDR1 LGHNA, CDR2 YSLEER. The CDR3 is 16 residues long. The ends lost 2 bases at V and 1 base at J; junction bases unmatched: 2. This CDR3 reads CASSQQTGSGANVLTF. The CDR3 DNA follows: TGCGCCAGCAGCCAACAGACAGGGTCTGGGGCCAACGTCCTGACTTTC.

The chain combines TRBV28 with TRBJ2-5, with D possibly TRBD2 on 6 matching bases. The CDR3 runs 16 residues. The ends were cut back, 5 bases at V and 2 bases at J, with 18 bases in the middle. Germline V gene data show CDR1 as MDHEN and CDR2 as SYDVKM. The CDR3 reads CASSPRGRGRQETQYF. CDR3 in DNA: TGTGCCAGCAGTCCCCGGGGCCGGGGGAGACAAGAGACCCAGTACTTC.

The chain combines TRBV25-1 with TRBJ2-1, with D perhaps TRBD2 (6 bases). This CDR3 spans 15 amino acids. The germline V and J ends were trimmed by 4 bases and 1 base, with 11 bases remaining between them. Germline V CDR1 and CDR2: MGHDK, SYGVNS. The CDR3 sequence: CASSGSSDSYNEQFF. The CDR3 DNA is TGTGCCAGCAGTGGGTCTAGCGATTCCTACAATGAGCAGTTCTTC.

This chain joins TRBV7-2 and TRBJ2-1, with D possibly being TRBD2 (5 bases). Trimming stripped 1 base from V and 3 bases from J, with 10 bases between. The CDR3 contains 15 residues. The germline gives CDR1 SGHTA, CDR2 FQGNSA. In DNA form, the CDR3 reads TGTGCCAGCAGCTTAGGAGCGGATATCTACAATGAGCAGTTCTTC. Its translation: CASSLGADIYNEQFF. Combining the CDR3 with reference TRBV7-2 and TRBJ2-1 gives the whole variable domain GAGVSQSPSNKVTEKGKDVELRCDPISGHTALYWYRQSLGQGLEFLIYFQGNSAPDKSGLPSDRFSAERTGGSVSTLTIQRTQQEDSAVYLCASSLGADIYNEQFFGPGTRLTVL.

The J gene is TRBJ2-7, the V gene TRBV6-5; D gene uncertain. The germline V gene encodes CDR1 MNHEY and CDR2 SVGAGI. This CDR3 has 11 residues. Trimming removed 6 bases at V and 3 bases at J, with 6 bases between. The CDR3: CASRTDYEQYF. DNA of the CDR3: TGTGCCAGCAGAACAGACTACGAGCAGTACTTC.

This clone was observed a handful of times. CDR3 coding DNA: TGTGCCAGCAGCGTAGAGGGGGCGAGGGGAGACTACACCTTC. This encodes CASSVEGARGDYTF. This chain links TRBV9 with TRBJ1-2; 7 bases are a match to TRBD1. Germline V CDR1 and CDR2: SGDLS, YYNGEE. V lost 0 bases, J lost 10 bases, and 9 bases stayed unmatched. The CDR3 spans 14 residues.

CDR3 region: CASEVGSRPPDTQYF. As DNA, the CDR3 is TGCGCCAGCGAAGTTGGGAGTAGGCCCCCAGATACGCAGTATTTT. The V and J genes are TRBV5-1 and TRBJ2-3; D perhaps matches TRBD2 (5 bases). Germline-derived CDR1 and CDR2 are SGHRS and YFSETQ. The V end was cut by 7 bases, the J end by 4 bases, with 19 bases between. This CDR3 is 15 amino acids long.

CDR3 residues: CASSERQLETQYF. The CDR3 DNA sequence: TGTGCCAGCAGCGAGCGGCAGCTAGAGACCCAGTACTTC. This chain connects TRBV9 to TRBJ2-5, with D perhaps TRBD2 (5 bases). The CDR3 consists of 13 residues. Germline-derived CDR1 and CDR2 are SGDLS and YYNGEE. Trimming removed 3 bases from V and 4 bases from J, with 10 bases in between. The full variable domain, with the rest looked up from reference TRBV9 and TRBJ2-5, is DSGVTQTPKHLITATGQRVTLRCSPRSGDLSVYWYQQSLDQGLQFLIQYYNGEERAKGNILERFSAQQFPDLHSELNLSSLELGDSALYFCASSERQLETQYFGPGTRLLVL.

The gene calls are TRBV12-5 and TRBJ2-1; D is undetermined. The CDR3 is made up of 15 amino acids. V lost 1 base and J 0 bases, leaving 7 bases between the germline ends. CDR1 is LGHNT and CDR2 is FRNRAP in the germline V gene. Here the CDR3 reads CASGLGASSYNEQFF. The CDR3 bases are TGTGCTAGTGGTTTGGGGGCGAGCTCCTACAATGAGCAGTTCTTC.

The chain carries TRBV2 and TRBJ2-3; unclear D gene. Germline assignment: CDR1 SNHLY and CDR2 FYNNEI. The CDR3 runs 16 residues. Trimming pared 2 bases from V and 2 bases from J, leaving 14 bases between. The chain's CDR3 is CASSELRSRATDTQYF. The CDR3 coding sequence is TGTGCCAGCAGTGAATTGAGATCCCGGGCCACAGATACGCAGTATTTT. The full variable domain, completed using reference TRBV2 and TRBJ2-3, is EPEVTQTPSHQVTQMGQEVILRCVPISNHLYFYWYRQILGQKVEFLVSFYNNEISEKSEIFDDQFSVERPDGSNFTLKIRSTKLEDSAMYFCASSELRSRATDTQYFGPGTRLTVL.

The J gene is TRBJ1-3, the V gene TRBV24-1; 7 bases fit TRBD1. V was pared by 9 bases and J by 2 bases, with 12 bases of the junction left unmatched. Per the germline V gene, CDR1 is KGHDR and CDR2 is SFDVKD. The CDR3 runs to 16 residues. Here the CDR3 reads CATPRDSPKPGNTIYF. Here the CDR3 DNA reads TGTGCCACCCCCAGGGACAGCCCTAAGCCTGGAAACACCATATATTTT.

The J gene is TRBJ1-2, the V gene TRBV5-1; 11 bases line up with TRBD1. The V segment lost 3 bases and the J segment 7 bases; nucleotides outside the gene matches: 5. The CDR3 length is 14 residues. Germline V gene data show CDR1 as SGHRS and CDR2 as YFSETQ. Here the CDR3 reads CASSSPGTGGGYTF. The CDR3 DNA is TGCGCCAGCAGCTCCCCCGGGACAGGGGGTGGCTACACCTTC.

This chain connects TRBV6-5 to TRBJ2-1, with 9 bases lining up with TRBD2. Trimming cost V 6 bases and J 3 bases; bases outside gene matches: 6. Germline V gives CDR1 MNHEY, CDR2 SVGAGI. CDR3 length: 15 residues. The CDR3 DNA is TGTGCCAGCAGAGGTAGCGGGAGAATCTACAATGAGCAGTTCTTC. Protein: CASRGSGRIYNEQFF.

The chain joins TRBV2 to TRBJ2-1, with 7 bases lining up with TRBD1. The germline V gene has CDR1 SNHLY and CDR2 FYNNEI. CDR3 length equals 14 residues. Trimming cost V 9 bases and J 4 bases; bases outside gene matches: 9. The DNA for the CDR3 is TGTGCCAGAAGACAGGGTGGGATTTACAATGAGCAGTTCTTC. It codes for CARRQGGIYNEQFF.